A single sample gave rise to the 2 T cell receptor beta chains below, sequenced in a study of blood T cells in healthy people across ages (dated by TCRdb to about 2015). To prepare the library, 5' RACE was applied. The sequencer was an Illumina HiSeq 2500. A second PCR of about 6 to 11 cycles was performed with a sample-barcoded 5' primer and a J-beta primer mix. In-frame beta chains were kept once TCRdb had trimmed the public reads at Q25 with fastp and called clones with MiXCR. Rows are unified per CDR3 protein, each entry keeping the most common DNA and genes. This sample holds over 1.5 million distinct CDR3 sequences; about 49% were observed only once. The ten largest make up 2.1% of the sample. Sequencing used blood. Receptors originate from a woman between 40 and 55 years old in good health.

The table lists this clonotype with a few counts. The chain employs TRBV18 and TRBJ1-1; D unresolved. CDR1 KGHSH and CDR2 LQKENI come from the germline V gene. The V end lost 6 bases, the J end lost 0 bases, and 8 bases lay between the germline ends. The length of the CDR3 is 13 residues. The CDR3 loop reads CASSDGLNTEAFF. CDR3 nucleotides: TGTGCCAGCTCGGACGGGTTGAACACTGAAGCTTTCTTT.

The chain combines TRBV24-1 with TRBJ2-1, with D perhaps matching TRBD1 (5 bases). Germline lookup yields CDR1 KGHDR and CDR2 SFDVKD. V shed 6 bases and J shed 3 bases, with 26 bases lying between them. The CDR3 runs 19 residues. In DNA form, the CDR3 reads TGTGCCACCAGTCCCTCCCTAGGGTCGGCAGGGTCTAGCTACAATGAGCAGTTCTTC. Translation gives CATSPSLGSAGSSYNEQFF.